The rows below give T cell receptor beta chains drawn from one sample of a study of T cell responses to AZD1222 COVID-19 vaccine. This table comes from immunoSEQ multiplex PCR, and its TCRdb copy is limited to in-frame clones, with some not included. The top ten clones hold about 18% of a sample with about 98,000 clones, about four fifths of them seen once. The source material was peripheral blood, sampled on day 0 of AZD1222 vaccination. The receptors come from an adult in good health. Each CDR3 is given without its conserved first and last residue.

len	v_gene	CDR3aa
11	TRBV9	ASSAHSFYGYT
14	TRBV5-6	ASSFPHGRTTDTQY
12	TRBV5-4	ASSIQGTGNTIY
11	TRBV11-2	ASSFRENSPLH
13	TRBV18	ASSGRRDGQETQY
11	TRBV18	ASSPKDPGELF
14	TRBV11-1	ASSLERLSSNSPLH
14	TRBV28	ASSPPDRGRNQPQH
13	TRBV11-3	ASSFSGGTNEKLF
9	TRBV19	ASSSGGARV
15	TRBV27	ASSFGTGVGGANVLT
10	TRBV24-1	ATRDRVGGYT
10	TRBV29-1	SVGARDQPQH
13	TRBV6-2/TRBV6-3	ASSRAGGLSGELF
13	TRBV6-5	ASSWEGTADAEAF
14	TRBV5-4	ASSPARDRVTYEQY
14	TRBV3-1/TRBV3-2	ASSQEQGTNYNEQF
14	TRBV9	ASSVGSGLAGNEQY
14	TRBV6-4	ASSRDWGSSYNEQF
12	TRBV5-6	ASSRIGSTDTQY
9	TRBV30	AWSVRDTQY